This TCR beta chain was captured by sequencing in a study of blood T cells in healthy people across ages (dated by TCRdb to the mid-2010s). As for the study more broadly: Template switching captured roughly one uniquely barcoded TCR beta cDNA molecule per two T cells in model experiments. The study measured age-related changes in TCR beta repertoire diversity using deep sequencing normalized with unique cDNA molecular identifiers. The donors were divided into four age groups: young (average around 17 years), middle-aged (around 41), aged (roughly 60) and long-lived (about 84). For two donors (one aged 18 to 30 and one aged 80 or older), the study analyzed two additional independent replicas of 1 million unique cDNA reads from the same blood draw. To avoid experimental bias, donors of different ages were spread randomly across the sequencing lanes.

What the authors observed across the whole study: As age increased, observed TCR beta diversity per million T cells dropped in a roughly linear way, and a significant reduction was already evident by age 40. Bulk unsorted PBMC profiling prevented conclusive comparison of naive and antigen-experienced compartments. Estimates of total diversity based on one million sequenced T cells were considered lower bounds and underestimates. Observed TCR beta diversity correlated strongly with the percentage of naive T cells measured by flow cytometry. Compared with the aged group, the long-lived group had more naive CD4+ T cells, fewer expanded clones and increased TCR diversity, suggesting age selection. The CMV infection status of donors was not known, potentially confounding age-related changes in expanded clonotypes.

This clonotype was found many times. The target of this receptor is not known. No base qualities exist here, and no much larger clone lies one base off it. The roughly 38 donors, aged about 6 to 95 years, were systemically healthy Caucasian individuals from Russia. Approximately 9.3 milliliters of peripheral blood were drawn from each donor into EDTA-treated Vacutainer tubes. Ficoll-Paque density-gradient centrifugation was used to isolate PBMCs, with at least 6 million obtained per sample. Trizol reagent was used to extract total RNA from PBMCs, with at least 6 micrograms per sample. For every donor, an aliquot of PBMCs went through flow cytometry to measure the percentages of naive CD45RAhigh/CD27high T cells. To prepare the library, 5' RACE was applied. Sequencing used an Illumina HiSeq 2500. The second PCR ran for roughly 7 to 12 cycles and used a J-beta primer mix along with a sample-barcoded 5' primer. A unique molecular identifier was introduced onto each TCR beta cDNA molecule by a template-switch 5' adaptor carrying 12 random nucleotides. Each sample yielded at least 2.5 million CDR3-containing paired-end reads. First-strand cDNA synthesis was performed from all RNA using the Mint cDNA synthesis kit, with priming by a TRBC-specific oligonucleotide. Following uracil-DNA glycosylase treatment, all cDNA underwent a first 18-cycle PCR with the universal primers M1SS and BC2_uni_R. As for how the authors treated the data: Each sample was normalized by randomly selecting 1 million high-quality reads, each carrying a distinct molecular identifier. Instead of being binned into consensus sequences, reads with shared molecular identifiers were discarded. MiTCR, with a Q25 quality threshold and the strictest error-elimination algorithm, was used for CDR3 identification, clonotype clustering and error correction. A nonparametric unseen species model using Euler transformation provided a lower-bound estimate of total TCR beta diversity. TCRdb itself trimmed the public reads at Q25 with fastp, ran MiXCR and retained productive beta chains. Here each entry gathers all rows of one CDR3 protein and keeps the most common genes and DNA. The V and J calls, along with clone size, are taken from TCRdb and not from the paper's own processing. The sample has 1.2 million to 1.5 million distinct CDR3 sequences on record, about 43% of them singletons. The top ten clones comprise 6.5% to 10% of the sample.

CDR1 and CDR2 are drawn from the germline V gene: SGHTA, FQGNSA. Its CDR3 holds 15 amino acids, cysteine through phenylalanine. Here the CDR3 DNA is all that survives: 45 bases in frame from base 1. The germline V and J ends show losses of 1 base and 3 bases respectively, and no gene match explains 2 bases of the junction. The clonotype comes from a woman younger than 30 in good health. The sequenced material came from blood. Rearrangement joined TRBV7-2 to TRBJ2-1, and TRBD2 aligns with 8 junction nucleotides. The DNA reads TGTGCCAGCAGCTTAGGTAGCGGGGACTACAATGAGCAGTTCTTC. It encodes CASSLGSGDYNEQFF.